The clone carrying this T cell receptor beta chain was seen at least ten times. Its antigen remains unidentified. Study-wide results and caveats: Larger-cohort validation covered only one TCR beta V-J rearrangement.

Semi-nested PCR with Nested Universal Primer A followed constant-region reverse priming of full-length variable regions. TCRdb re-analysed the 5' RACE reads in MiXCR, keeping a single row per CDR3 protein. The sample yields about 50,000 distinct CDR3 sequences, roughly 28% seen once. This CDR3 has 14 amino acids. V was pared by 2 bases and J by 9 bases, with 8 bases of the junction left unmatched. Germline V gene lookup returns CDR1 WSHSY and CDR2 SAAADI. The chain employs TRBV10-2 and TRBJ2-7, with 9 nucleotides matching TRBD1. The specimen sequenced was naive CD4+ T cells sorted from blood. Subset of the sample: naive CD4+ T cells, CD4+CD45RA+CD25-. The TCR sequence derives from a female donor with breast cancer. The CDR3 DNA is TGCGCCAGCAGTGAGACGGGACAGGGTTTACGGCAGTACTTC. It is translated as CASSETGQGLRQYF.